The 23 T cell receptor beta chains in this list originate from one sample, sequenced in a study of blood T cell repertoires in COVID-19. TCRdb's copy holds only in-frame clones and misses some; the assay was immunoSEQ multiplex PCR. The sample holds 150,000 to 200,000 clones, around 80% seen once. The specimen sequenced was peripheral blood. These receptors originate from a woman older than 75 with acute or convalescent COVID-19.

This chain links TRBV7-9 with TRBJ1-2; TRBD1 matches 8 bases. Losses at the gene ends were 6 bases for V and 3 bases for J; bases not matched to a gene: 12. Per the germline V gene, CDR1 is SEHNR and CDR2 is FQNEAQ (reference sequence). The CDR3 extends over 16 amino acids. The CDR3 DNA sequence: TGTGCCAGCAGAATATTGGACAGGGACGTTGACTATGGCTACACCTTC. Translated: CASRILDRDVDYGYTF.

This clone came up once. CDR3 sequence (DNA): TGTGCCAGCAGCCAAGATCCCAGCGCCGCCTACGAGCAGTACTTC. Translation: CASSQDPSAAYEQYF. The chain links TRBV4-2 to TRBJ2-7; D is unclear. V lost 0 bases to trimming and J lost 2 bases, with 11 bases between them. Germline loops: CDR1 LGHNA, CDR2 YNFKEQ. This CDR3 is built from 15 residues.

The chain combines TRBV6-1 with TRBJ1-2; 7 nucleotides align to TRBD1. The germline gives CDR1 MNHNS, CDR2 SASEGT. V shed 6 bases and J 6 bases; nucleotides not matched to a gene: 13. The CDR3 runs to 15 residues. The DNA of the CDR3 is TGTGCCAGCAGGACAAGCAGGGGGATTGGCGATGGCTACACCTTC. It translates to CASRTSRGIGDGYTF.

This chain uses TRBV5-4 with TRBJ1-1; tentative D call: TRBD1 (5 bases). Trimming left V 4 bases short and J 2 bases short, with 12 bases between. The CDR3 consists of 14 residues. Germline lookup yields CDR1 SGHNT and CDR2 YYREEE (reference sequence). CDR3 residues: CASSLPTDNTEAFF. Here the CDR3 DNA reads TGTGCCAGCAGCCTCCCGACAGATAACACTGAAGCTTTCTTT.

The gene calls are TRBV6-1 and TRBJ1-5; D is possibly TRBD1 (6 bases). The length of the CDR3 is 15 residues. Trimming stripped 0 bases from V and 3 bases from J, with 9 bases between. Germline V gene lookup returns CDR1 MNHNS and CDR2 SASEGT. In nucleotides, the CDR3 is TGTGCCAGCAGTGAAGCAGGGGGAGTCAATCAGCCCCAGCATTTT. Translating it yields CASSEAGGVNQPQHF.

This sequence joins TRBV24-1 and TRBJ2-7; 8 nucleotides agree with TRBD2. Unmatched junction bases numbered 4, after V lost 3 bases and J lost 1 base. CDR3 size: 15 residues. The germline V gene has CDR1 KGHDR and CDR2 SFDVKD. The CDR3 DNA reads as TGTGCCACCAGTGATCCGGGACTAGGATCCTACGAGCAGTACTTC. Amino acid sequence: CATSDPGLGSYEQYF.

The chain combines TRBV7-3 with TRBJ2-3, with 15 bases lining up with TRBD2. CDR1 SGHTA and CDR2 FQGTGA come from the germline V gene. The CDR3 sequence is 16 residues long. With V trimmed by 5 bases and J by 4 bases, 4 bases remained unmatched. The CDR3 nucleotides are TGTGCCAGCAGCCGGACTAGCGGGGGGGCCCCAGATACGCAGTATTTT. Its protein product is CASSRTSGGAPDTQYF.

This clone was recorded a few times. V is TRBV3-1 (or the pseudogene TRBV3-2) and J is TRBJ1-3; 11 bases agree with TRBD1. Germline values: CDR1 LGHDT, CDR2 YNNKEL (reference sequence). The J segment lost 5 bases and the V segment lost 2 bases, leaving 5 bases of the junction unmatched. The CDR3 totals 16 residues. The CDR3 is CASSQLGQGVRNTIYF. In DNA, the CDR3 is TGTGCCAGCAGCCAACTGGGACAGGGGGTTAGAAACACCATATATTTT.

The chain carries TRBV10-3 and TRBJ2-3; 7 bases match TRBD1. CDR1 is ENHRY and CDR2 is SYGVKD in the germline V gene. The CDR3 consists of 15 residues. V shed 4 bases and J 0 bases; nucleotides not matched to a gene: 4. The CDR3 DNA reads as TGTGCCATCAGTGGGACAGGTCAGAGCACAGATACGCAGTATTTT. Translating it yields CAISGTGQSTDTQYF.

V and J are TRBV5-1 and TRBJ2-1; 7 bases are a match to TRBD2. The junction had 4 bases not matched to a gene; V was cut back by 0 bases and J by 7 bases. Looked up from germline, CDR1 is SGHRS and CDR2 is YFSETQ. The CDR3 is 14 residues long. The CDR3 region is CASSLVAGANEQFF. The CDR3 DNA follows: TGCGCCAGCAGCTTGGTCGCGGGAGCTAATGAGCAGTTCTTC.

The chain employs TRBV30 and TRBJ2-7, with TRBD1 matching 8 bases. The CDR3 extends over 15 amino acids. V lost 0 bases to trimming and J lost 7 bases; unmatched junction nucleotides: 11. The germline V gene encodes CDR1 GTSNPN and CDR2 SVGIG (reference sequence). CDR3 in amino acids: CAWSVLAGGLGEQYF. The CDR3 nucleotides are TGTGCCTGGAGTGTACTGGCAGGGGGCCTGGGGGAGCAGTACTTC. The full variable domain, rest sourced from reference TRBV30 and TRBJ2-7, is SQTIHQWPATLVQPVGSPLSLECTVEGTSNPNLYWYRQAAGRGLQLLFYSVGIGQISSEVPQNLSASRPQDRQFILSSKKLLLSDSGFYLCAWSVLAGGLGEQYFGPGTRLTVT.

This sequence joins TRBV4-2 and TRBJ2-5, with 8 bases identical to TRBD1. Germline trimming cut 4 bases from V and 2 bases from J; bases unmatched to any gene: 6. The length of the CDR3 is 15 residues. CDR1 and CDR2 (germline): LGHNA, YNFKEQ. DNA of the CDR3: TGTGCCAGCAGCCTCCTGACAGGGGTTCAAGAGACCCAGTACTTC. Encoded protein: CASSLLTGVQETQYF.

The rearrangement joins TRBV28 to TRBJ2-2; D call uncertain. Germline V gene data show CDR1 as MDHEN and CDR2 as SYDVKM. Trimming removed 3 bases at V and 6 bases at J, with 5 bases between. The CDR3 loop spans 12 amino acids. CDR3 in amino acids: CASSFRSGELFF. The CDR3 DNA is TGTGCCAGCAGTTTTCGGTCCGGGGAGCTGTTTTTT.

The CDR3 sequence: CASSKQGYSNQPQHF. The CDR3 DNA sequence: TGTGCCAGCAGTAAGCAGGGTTATAGCAATCAGCCCCAGCATTTT. J is TRBJ1-5 and V is TRBV6-2 or TRBV6-3; perhaps TRBD1 as D (5 bases). The CDR3 has 15 amino acids. With 5 bases removed from V and 0 bases from J, the gap between germline ends came to 11 bases. Germline V lookup: CDR1 MNHEY, CDR2 SVGEGT.

The chain uses TRBV9 and TRBJ2-2; D gene unclear. Looked up from germline, CDR1 is SGDLS and CDR2 is YYNGEE. The CDR3 has 14 residues. The ends were cut back, 4 bases at V and 6 bases at J, with 13 bases in the middle. CDR3: CASSSSDESGELFF. The CDR3, as DNA: TGTGCCAGCAGCAGCTCTGATGAATCCGGGGAGCTGTTTTTT. Looking up the rest from reference TRBV9 and TRBJ2-2 gives the full variable domain: DSGVTQTPKHLITATGQRVTLRCSPRSGDLSVYWYQQSLDQGLQFLIQYYNGEERAKGNILERFSAQQFPDLHSELNLSSLELGDSALYFCASSSSDESGELFFGEGSRLTVL.

J is TRBJ2-7 and V is TRBV3-1 (or the pseudogene TRBV3-2); maybe TRBD2 (5 bases). Trimming left V 1 base short and J 5 bases short, with 12 bases between. CDR1 and CDR2 from the germline V gene are LGHDT and YNNKEL (reference sequence). The CDR3 spans 14 residues. The CDR3, as DNA: TGTGCCAGCAGCCAAGGAAGCGGAAAAGACGAGCAGTACTTC. As protein: CASSQGSGKDEQYF.

The chain links TRBV27 to TRBJ1-5; TRBD1 is a possible D gene (6 bases). Trimming stripped 9 bases from V and 6 bases from J, with 21 bases between. This CDR3 spans 15 amino acids. From germline, CDR1 is MNHEY and CDR2 SMNVEV (reference sequence). This chain's CDR3 is CASRPTGWGGQPQHF. DNA for the CDR3: TGTGCCAGTAGACCCACAGGGTGGGGGGGTCAGCCCCAGCATTTT.

The chain has TRBV6-1 and TRBJ2-5; 9 bases line up with TRBD1. V shed 4 bases and J 5 bases; nucleotides not matched to a gene: 11. The CDR3 is 16 residues long. Germline CDR1 reads MNHNS; CDR2 reads SASEGT. In DNA form, the CDR3 reads TGTGCCAGCAGTGGATTTTACAGGGGGCGCGGGGAGACCCAGTACTTC. Translating gives CASSGFYRGRGETQYF.

The chain links TRBV7-8 to TRBJ1-5, with D possibly being TRBD1 (5 bases). Germline V lookup: CDR1 SGHVS, CDR2 FQNEAQ. V lost 2 bases and J 2 bases, leaving 13 bases between the germline ends. The CDR3 runs 16 residues. The CDR3 region is CASSLSRAAGNQPQHF. DNA of the CDR3: TGTGCCAGCAGCTTATCCAGGGCTGCCGGCAATCAGCCCCAGCATTTT.

The sample holds one count of this clone. This chain joins TRBV6-2 or TRBV6-3 and TRBJ2-5, with 7 positions matching TRBD1. Germline values: CDR1 MNHEY, CDR2 SVGEGT. With V trimmed by 0 bases and J by 2 bases, 3 bases remained unmatched. The CDR3 is made up of 15 amino acids. CDR3 DNA: TGTGCCAGCAGTTACTCGGACAGGAGACAAGAGACCCAGTACTTC. Its translation: CASSYSDRRQETQYF.

About this clone: Within the sample, other DNA sequences also encode this same CDR3. The gene calls are TRBV5-4 and TRBJ1-2; tentative D call: TRBD1 (6 bases). This CDR3 is built from 14 residues. Per the germline V gene, CDR1 is SGHNT and CDR2 is YYREEE (reference sequence). The germline V and J ends were trimmed by 4 bases and 7 bases, with 17 bases remaining between them. CDR3 region: CASSLRGGASGYTF. The CDR3, as DNA: TGTGCCAGCAGCCTGAGGGGGGGGGCTAGTGGCTACACCTTC.

CDR3 region: CASSPYKSTGELFF. The DNA for the CDR3 is TGTGCCAGCAGCCCGTACAAGTCCACCGGGGAGCTGTTTTTT. The V and J genes are TRBV7-2 and TRBJ2-2; D ambiguous. Germline V gene data show CDR1 as SGHTA and CDR2 as FQGNSA. V gave up 5 bases and J gave up 4 bases, with 11 bases separating them. This CDR3 is 14 amino acids long.

V usage is TRBV5-1 and J usage is TRBJ2-3; a weak D match, TRBD1 (5 bases). V lost 3 bases, J lost 7 bases, and 12 bases lay in between. The CDR3 sequence is 13 residues long. CDR1 SGHRS and CDR2 YFSETQ come from the germline V gene. The CDR3 sequence is CASSSSVDNTQYF. CDR3 DNA: TGCGCCAGCAGCTCGTCAGTGGACAATACGCAGTATTTT.